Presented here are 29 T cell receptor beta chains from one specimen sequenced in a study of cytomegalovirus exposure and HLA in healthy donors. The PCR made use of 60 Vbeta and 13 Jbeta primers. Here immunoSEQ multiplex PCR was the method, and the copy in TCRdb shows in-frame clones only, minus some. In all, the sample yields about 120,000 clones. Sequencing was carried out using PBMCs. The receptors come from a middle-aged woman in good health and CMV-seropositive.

CDR3 sequence: CASSLRDSSTDTQYF. CDR3 coding DNA: TGTGCCAGCAGCTTAAGGGACAGTAGCACAGATACGCAGTATTTT. The chain is built from TRBV7-6 and TRBJ2-3; 7 bases agree with TRBD1. Germline lookup yields CDR1 SGHVS and CDR2 FNYEAQ. V dropped 2 bases and J dropped 0; count of bases not matched to a gene: 2. The CDR3 contains 15 residues.

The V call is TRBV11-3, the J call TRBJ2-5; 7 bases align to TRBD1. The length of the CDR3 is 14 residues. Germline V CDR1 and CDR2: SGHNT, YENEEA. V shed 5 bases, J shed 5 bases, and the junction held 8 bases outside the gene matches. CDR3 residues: CASSRNRGQETQYF. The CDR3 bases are TGTGCCAGCAGCCGTAACAGGGGTCAGGAGACCCAGTACTTC.

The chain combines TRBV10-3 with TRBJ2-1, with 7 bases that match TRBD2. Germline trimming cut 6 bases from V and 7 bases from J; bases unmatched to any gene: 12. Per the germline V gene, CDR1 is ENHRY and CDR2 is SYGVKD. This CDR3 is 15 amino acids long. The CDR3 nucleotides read TGTGCCATCAGGGCCCTTGGCGGGAGTTTGAATGAGCAGTTCTTC. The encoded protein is CAIRALGGSLNEQFF.

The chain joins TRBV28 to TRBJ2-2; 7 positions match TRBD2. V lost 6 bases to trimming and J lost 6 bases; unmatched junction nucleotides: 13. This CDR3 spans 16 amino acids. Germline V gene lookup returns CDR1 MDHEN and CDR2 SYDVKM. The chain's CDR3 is CASRITSVIPAGELFF. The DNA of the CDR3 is TGTGCCAGCAGAATAACTAGCGTGATACCGGCCGGGGAGCTGTTTTTT.

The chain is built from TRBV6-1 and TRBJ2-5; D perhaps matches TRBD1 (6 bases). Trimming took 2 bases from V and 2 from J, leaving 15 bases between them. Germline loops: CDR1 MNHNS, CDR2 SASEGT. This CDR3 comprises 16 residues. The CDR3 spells CASSEIGRGTQETQYF. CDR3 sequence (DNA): TGTGCCAGCAGTGAAATAGGTAGAGGGACACAAGAGACCCAGTACTTC.

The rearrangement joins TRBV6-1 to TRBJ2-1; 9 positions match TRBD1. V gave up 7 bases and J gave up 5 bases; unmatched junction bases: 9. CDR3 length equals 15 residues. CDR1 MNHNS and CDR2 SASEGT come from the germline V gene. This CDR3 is CASNRWGTGNNEQFF. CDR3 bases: TGTGCCAGCAACCGATGGGGGACAGGGAACAATGAGCAGTTCTTC.

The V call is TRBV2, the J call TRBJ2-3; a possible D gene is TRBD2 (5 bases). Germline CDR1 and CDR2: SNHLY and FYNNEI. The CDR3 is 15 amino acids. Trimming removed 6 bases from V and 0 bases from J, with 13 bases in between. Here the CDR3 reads CASSPPGKSTDTQYF. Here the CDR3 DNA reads TGTGCCAGCAGCCCCCCCGGGAAGAGCACAGATACGCAGTATTTT.

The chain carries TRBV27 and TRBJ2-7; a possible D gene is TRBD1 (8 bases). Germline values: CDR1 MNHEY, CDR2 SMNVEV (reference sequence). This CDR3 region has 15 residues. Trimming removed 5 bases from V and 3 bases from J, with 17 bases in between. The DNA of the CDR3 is TGTGCCAGCAGTAAGCGGGACAGGCTAATCTACGAGCAGTACTTC. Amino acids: CASSKRDRLIYEQYF.

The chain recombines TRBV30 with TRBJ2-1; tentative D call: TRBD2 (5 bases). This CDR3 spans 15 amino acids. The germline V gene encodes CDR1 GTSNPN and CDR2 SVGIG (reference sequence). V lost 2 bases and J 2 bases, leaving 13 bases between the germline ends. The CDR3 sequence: CAWSFPEGTYNEQFF. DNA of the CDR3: TGTGCCTGGAGTTTCCCAGAGGGAACCTACAATGAGCAGTTCTTC.

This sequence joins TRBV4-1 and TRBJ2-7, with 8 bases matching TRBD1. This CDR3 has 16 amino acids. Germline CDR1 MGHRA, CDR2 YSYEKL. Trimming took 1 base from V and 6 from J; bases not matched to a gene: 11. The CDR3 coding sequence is TGCGCCAGCAGCCAAGCCCCCCAGGGGGCGAAGAGCGAGCAGTACTTC. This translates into CASSQAPQGAKSEQYF.

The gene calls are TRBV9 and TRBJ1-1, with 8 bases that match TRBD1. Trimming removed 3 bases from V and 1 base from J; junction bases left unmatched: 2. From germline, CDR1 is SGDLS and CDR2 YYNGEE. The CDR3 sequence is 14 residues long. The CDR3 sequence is CASSAQGGNTEAFF. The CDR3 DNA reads TGTGCCAGCAGCGCACAGGGGGGGAACACTGAAGCTTTCTTT.

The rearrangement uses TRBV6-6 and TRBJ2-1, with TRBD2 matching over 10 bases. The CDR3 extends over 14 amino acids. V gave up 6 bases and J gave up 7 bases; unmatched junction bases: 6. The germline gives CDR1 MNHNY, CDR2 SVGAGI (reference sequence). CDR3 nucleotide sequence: TGTGCCAGCAGAACTAGCGGGGAGTTAAATGAGCAGTTCTTC. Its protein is CASRTSGELNEQFF.

The CDR3 reads CAWSPDRGSNYGYTF. The CDR3, as DNA: TGTGCCTGGAGTCCAGACAGGGGCTCTAACTATGGCTACACCTTC. The chain carries TRBV30 and TRBJ1-2; 8 bases match TRBD1. CDR1 is GTSNPN and CDR2 is SVGIG in the germline V gene (reference sequence). V lost 2 bases and J lost 0; bases outside the gene matches: 5. This CDR3 region has 15 residues.

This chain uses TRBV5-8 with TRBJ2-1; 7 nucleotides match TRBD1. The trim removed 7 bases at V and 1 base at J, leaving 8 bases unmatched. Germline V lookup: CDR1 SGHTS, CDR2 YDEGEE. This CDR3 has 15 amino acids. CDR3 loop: CASSRGRGSYNEQFF. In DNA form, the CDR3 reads TGTGCCAGCTCCAGGGGGAGAGGGTCCTACAATGAGCAGTTCTTC.

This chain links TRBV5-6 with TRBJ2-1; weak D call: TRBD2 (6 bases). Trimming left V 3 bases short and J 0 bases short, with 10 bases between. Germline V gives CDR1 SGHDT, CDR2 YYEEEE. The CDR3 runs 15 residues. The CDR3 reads CASSSGTYSYNEQFF. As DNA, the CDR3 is TGTGCCAGCAGCTCCGGGACTTACTCCTACAATGAGCAGTTCTTC.

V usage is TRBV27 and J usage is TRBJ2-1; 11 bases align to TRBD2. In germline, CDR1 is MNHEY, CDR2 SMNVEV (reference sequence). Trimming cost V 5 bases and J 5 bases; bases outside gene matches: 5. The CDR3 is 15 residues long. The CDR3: CASSTRLAGNNEQFF. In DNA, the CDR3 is TGTGCCAGCAGTACACGACTAGCGGGAAACAATGAGCAGTTCTTC.

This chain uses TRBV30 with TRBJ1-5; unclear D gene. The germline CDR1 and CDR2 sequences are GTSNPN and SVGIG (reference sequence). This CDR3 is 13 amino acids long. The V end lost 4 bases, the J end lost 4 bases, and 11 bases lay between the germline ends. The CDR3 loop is CAWNGGLNQPQHF. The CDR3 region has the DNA TGTGCCTGGAACGGAGGATTAAATCAGCCCCAGCATTTT. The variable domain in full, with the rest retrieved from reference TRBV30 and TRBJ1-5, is SQTIHQWPATLVQPVGSPLSLECTVEGTSNPNLYWYRQAAGRGLQLLFYSVGIGQISSEVPQNLSASRPQDRQFILSSKKLLLSDSGFYLCAWNGGLNQPQHFGDGTRLSIL.

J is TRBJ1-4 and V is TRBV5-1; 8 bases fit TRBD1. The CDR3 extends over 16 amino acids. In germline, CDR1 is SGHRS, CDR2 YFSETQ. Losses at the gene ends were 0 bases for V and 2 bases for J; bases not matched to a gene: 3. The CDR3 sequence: CASSLAGGLTNEKLFF. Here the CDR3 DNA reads TGCGCCAGCAGCTTGGCAGGGGGCCTGACTAATGAAAAACTGTTTTTT.

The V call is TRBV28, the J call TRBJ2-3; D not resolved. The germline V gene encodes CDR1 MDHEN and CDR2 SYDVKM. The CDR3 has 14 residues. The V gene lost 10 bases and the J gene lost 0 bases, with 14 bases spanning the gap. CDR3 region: CATRGAISTDTQYF. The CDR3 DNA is TGTGCCACCAGAGGAGCGATTAGCACAGATACGCAGTATTTT.

CDR3 sequence: CARSFDRGLPVVSYEQYF. The CDR3 DNA sequence: TGTGCCAGAAGCTTTGACAGGGGGCTCCCTGTGGTGTCCTACGAGCAGTACTTC. This chain connects TRBV5-3 to TRBJ2-7, with 10 bases identical to TRBD1. TRBV5-3 carries the ORF label, with uncertain function. The CDR3 has 18 residues. J gave up 1 base and V 2 bases, and 12 bases lay outside the gene matches.

The CDR3 spells CSVKEREADTQYF. The CDR3 DNA follows: TGCAGCGTTAAGGAGCGGGAGGCAGATACGCAGTATTTT. This sequence joins TRBV29-1 and TRBJ2-3; 9 bases are a match to TRBD2. Germline V lookup: CDR1 SQVTM, CDR2 ANQGSEA. V lost 5 bases to trimming and J lost 4 bases; unmatched junction nucleotides: 4. The CDR3 runs to 13 residues.

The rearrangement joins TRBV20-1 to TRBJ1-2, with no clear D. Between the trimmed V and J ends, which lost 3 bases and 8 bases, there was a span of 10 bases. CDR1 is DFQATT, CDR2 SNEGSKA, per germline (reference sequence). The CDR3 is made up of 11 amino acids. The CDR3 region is CSASWEYGYTF. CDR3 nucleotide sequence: TGCAGTGCTAGTTGGGAGTACGGCTACACCTTC.

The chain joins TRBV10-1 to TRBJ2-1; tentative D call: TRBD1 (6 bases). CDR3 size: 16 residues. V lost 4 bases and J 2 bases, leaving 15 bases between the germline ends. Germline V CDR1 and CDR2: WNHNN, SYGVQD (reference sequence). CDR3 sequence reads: CASSGRRGPPYNEQFF. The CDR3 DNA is TGCGCCAGCAGTGGCCGCAGGGGCCCACCCTACAATGAGCAGTTCTTC.

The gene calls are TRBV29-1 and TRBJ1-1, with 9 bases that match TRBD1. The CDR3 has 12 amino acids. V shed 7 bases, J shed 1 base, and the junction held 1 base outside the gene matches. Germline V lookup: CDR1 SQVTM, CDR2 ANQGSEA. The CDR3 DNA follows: TGCAGCGGGGGACAGGGGAACACTGAAGCTTTCTTT. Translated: CSGGQGNTEAFF.

The DNA of the CDR3 is TGTGCCAGCAGTCCACATTGGGTCGGGGGGCTGAACTATGGCTACACCTTC. This translates into CASSPHWVGGLNYGYTF. V gene TRBV28 combines with J gene TRBJ1-2; possibly TRBD1 for D (6 bases). The germline gives CDR1 MDHEN, CDR2 SYDVKM. This CDR3 is 17 amino acids long. Trimming took 5 bases from V and 2 from J, leaving 21 bases between them.

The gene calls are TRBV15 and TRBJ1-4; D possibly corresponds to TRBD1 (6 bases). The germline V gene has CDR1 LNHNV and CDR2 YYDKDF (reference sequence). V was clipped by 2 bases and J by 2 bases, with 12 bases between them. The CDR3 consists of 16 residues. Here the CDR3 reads CATSRNPGVTNEKLFF. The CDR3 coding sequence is TGTGCCACCAGCAGAAATCCAGGGGTTACTAATGAAAAACTGTTTTTT. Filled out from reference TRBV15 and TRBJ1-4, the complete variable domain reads DAMVIQNPRYQVTQFGKPVTLSCSQTLNHNVMYWYQQKSSQAPKLLFHYYDKDFNNEADTPDNFQSRRPNTSFCFLDIRSPGLGDTAMYLCATSRNPGVTNEKLFFGSGTQLSVL.

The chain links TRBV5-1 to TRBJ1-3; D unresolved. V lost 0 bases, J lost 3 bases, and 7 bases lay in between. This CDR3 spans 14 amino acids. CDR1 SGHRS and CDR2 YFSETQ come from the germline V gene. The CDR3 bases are TGCGCCAGCAGCTTGGCGAGCGGTGGAAACACCATATATTTT. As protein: CASSLASGGNTIYF.

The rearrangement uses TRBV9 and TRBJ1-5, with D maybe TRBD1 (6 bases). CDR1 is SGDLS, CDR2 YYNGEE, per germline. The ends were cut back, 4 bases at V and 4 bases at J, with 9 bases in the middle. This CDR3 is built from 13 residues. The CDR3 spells CASSTGQNQPQHF. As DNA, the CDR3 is TGTGCCAGCAGCACTGGACAGAATCAGCCCCAGCATTTT.

DNA of the CDR3: TGTGCCATCAGTTTCCCACCAGGGACACCACCCGGTGATAGATACAATGAGCAGTTCTTC. Protein sequence: CAISFPPGTPPGDRYNEQFF. The V gene is TRBV10-3, the J gene TRBJ2-1; D is perhaps TRBD1 (6 bases). V lost 5 bases to trimming and J lost 4 bases, with 30 bases between them. CDR3 length equals 20 residues. Germline V gene lookup returns CDR1 ENHRY and CDR2 SYGVKD.